This is a list of T cell receptor beta chains from one sample in a study of blood T cell repertoires in COVID-19. Clones were sequenced by immunoSEQ multiplex PCR, and TCRdb holds only the in-frame ones, with some missing. The data contain roughly 150,000 clones, around 74% of them singletons. What was sequenced was peripheral blood. The receptors derive from an older man with acute or convalescent COVID-19. CDR3s include the opening cysteine and the closing phenylalanine or tryptophan. D genes are given only for firm matches. Only some rows state a clone size, as once, few, many or a class for expanded clones.

V	length	size	J	D	DNA	CDR3
TRBV3-1/TRBV3-2	13	-	TRBJ2-7	-	TGTGCCAGCAGCCAAGATCCCCGCCAGGGGCAGTACTTC	CASSQDPRQGQYF
TRBV5-1	20	-	TRBJ1-3	TRBD1	TGCGCCAGCAGCTTGGTCGGGACAGGGGGTGAAGGCGGCTCTGGAAACACCATATATTTT	CASSLVGTGGEGGSGNTIYF
TRBV6-5	15	-	TRBJ1-2	-	TGTGCCAGCCGTCTCATAACAGCTACAAACTATGGCTACACCTTC	CASRLITATNYGYTF
TRBV5-5	18	few	TRBJ2-5	-	TGTGCCAGCTTTTCAGGGACTTCTAACCCGTATTTCCAAGAGACCCAGTACTTC	CASFSGTSNPYFQETQYF
TRBV19	13	-	TRBJ1-5	TRBD1	TGTGCCACAGAAGACAGGGCTGGCCAGCCCCAGCATTTT	CATEDRAGQPQHF
TRBV11-3	15	-	TRBJ2-3	-	TGTGCCAGCAGCTTAGATGGCAAGAGCACAGATACGCAGTATTTT	CASSLDGKSTDTQYF
TRBV6-6	17	-	TRBJ2-5	TRBD1	TGTGCCAGCAGTCCACTACACGGGACAGGGGGCGAAGAGACCCAGTACTTC	CASSPLHGTGGEETQYF
TRBV5-1	14	-	TRBJ1-5	TRBD1	TGCGCCAGCAGCTTGACAGGGGAGGAGGGGCCCCAGCATTTT	CASSLTGEEGPQHF
TRBV27	19	-	TRBJ2-2	TRBD1	TGTGCCAGCAAAACTTCTGGACAGGGGCTATCAACGAACACCGGGGAGCTGTTTTTT	CASKTSGQGLSTNTGELFF
TRBV6-2/TRBV6-3	16	few	TRBJ2-5	-	TGTGCCAGCAGTTCCTCCGACGCCGGGACTTTGGAGACCCAGTACTTC	CASSSSDAGTLETQYF